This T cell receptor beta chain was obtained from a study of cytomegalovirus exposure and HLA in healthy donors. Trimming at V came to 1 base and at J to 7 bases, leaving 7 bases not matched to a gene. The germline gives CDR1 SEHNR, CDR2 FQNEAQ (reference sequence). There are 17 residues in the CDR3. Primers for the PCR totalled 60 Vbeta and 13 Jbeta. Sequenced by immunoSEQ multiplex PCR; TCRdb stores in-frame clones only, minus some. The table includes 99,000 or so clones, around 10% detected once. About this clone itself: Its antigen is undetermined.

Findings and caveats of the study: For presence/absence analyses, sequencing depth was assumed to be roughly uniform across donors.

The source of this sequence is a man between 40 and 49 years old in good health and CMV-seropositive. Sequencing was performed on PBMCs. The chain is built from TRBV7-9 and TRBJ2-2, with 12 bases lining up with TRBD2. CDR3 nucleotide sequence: TGTGCCAGCAGCTTAGGACTAGCGGGAGATCCAGACGGGGAGCTGTTTTTT. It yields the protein CASSLGLAGDPDGELFF.